The 29 T cell receptor beta chains below were found in one sample sequenced in a study of cytomegalovirus exposure and HLA in healthy donors. The PCR was carried out with 60 Vbeta primers and 13 Jbeta primers. Profiling relied on immunoSEQ multiplex PCR, and the TCRdb table lists in-frame clones only, not all of them. Of 95,000 to 150,000 clones in the sample, about a sixth are singletons; the top ten hold 2.5% to 3%. Sequenced: PBMCs. The receptors shown here come from a female donor in good health and CMV-seropositive.

V usage is TRBV4-2 and J usage is TRBJ1-5; D is unresolved. The length of the CDR3 is 15 residues. V was pared by 4 bases and J by 3 bases, with 13 bases between. Germline V gene sequence: CDR1 LGHNA, CDR2 YNFKEQ. The CDR3 loop reads CASSPNPGNNQPQHF. The DNA of the CDR3 is TGTGCCAGCAGCCCGAACCCAGGAAACAATCAGCCCCAGCATTTT.

This clone was picked up a small number of times. CDR3 DNA: TGTGCCAGCAGGGGGGACAGTTTCAATCAGCCCCAGCATTTT. Its translation is CASRGDSFNQPQHF. The V gene is TRBV2, the J gene TRBJ1-5, with TRBD1 matching over 7 bases. The V segment lost 6 bases and the J segment 3 bases; nucleotides outside the gene matches: 5. This CDR3 comprises 14 residues. Germline loops: CDR1 SNHLY, CDR2 FYNNEI.

J is TRBJ2-7 and V is TRBV9; TRBD2 matches 8 bases. This CDR3 spans 19 amino acids. Trimming cost V 4 bases and J 0 bases; bases outside gene matches: 18. Germline loops: CDR1 SGDLS, CDR2 YYNGEE. The CDR3, as DNA: TGTGCCAGCAGCCCATACCCGTTATCAACTAGCGGAGTCTCCTACGAGCAGTACTTC. This gives the protein CASSPYPLSTSGVSYEQYF.

This clone was detected a few times. V usage is TRBV4-3 and J usage is TRBJ2-1; D is possibly TRBD1 (6 bases). CDR3 length: 15 residues. With 0 bases removed from V and 9 bases from J, the gap between germline ends came to 15 bases. The germline gives CDR1 LGHNA, CDR2 YSLEER. The CDR3 DNA is TGCGCCAGCAGCCAAGAGCAGGGGTTTCAGGGTGAGCAGTTCTTC. It specifies CASSQEQGFQGEQFF.

A few counts support this clone. The chain recombines TRBV7-3 with TRBJ2-7, with 7 bases matching TRBD2. The CDR3 has 15 residues. Germline V gene lookup returns CDR1 SGHTA and CDR2 FQGTGA. The V gene end was trimmed by 2 bases and the J gene end by 2 bases; junction bases not matched to a gene: 6. The chain's CDR3 is CASSLGSGPTYEQYF. In DNA form, the CDR3 reads TGTGCCAGCAGCTTAGGTAGCGGGCCCACCTACGAGCAGTACTTC.

This clone came up a few times. The chain links TRBV4-3 to TRBJ1-6; TRBD1 matches 9 bases. Germline-derived CDR1 and CDR2 are LGHNA and YSLEER. This CDR3 comprises 15 residues. The V gene end was trimmed by 3 bases and the J gene end by 10 bases; junction bases not matched to a gene: 7. CDR3 in DNA: TGCGCCAGCAGCCAGGACAGGGGACCTCAGTCACCCCTCCACTTT. Translated: CASSQDRGPQSPLHF.

The chain has TRBV19 and TRBJ1-5; D remains unclear. V lost 7 bases, J lost 9 bases, and 16 bases lay in between. Germline V gives CDR1 LNHDA, CDR2 SQIVND (reference sequence). The CDR3 consists of 13 residues. In DNA, the CDR3 is TGTGCCAGTAATTTCGCTGTTCGCGGGCCCCAGCATTTT. This translates into CASNFAVRGPQHF.

The chain employs TRBV2 and TRBJ2-1; D remains unclear. CDR1 is SNHLY and CDR2 is FYNNEI in the germline V gene. This CDR3 spans 14 amino acids. V lost 5 bases to trimming and J lost 2 bases, with 10 bases between them. DNA for the CDR3: TGTGCCAGCAGTCCCGGTAGAGCCTACAATGAGCAGTTCTTC. Encoded protein: CASSPGRAYNEQFF.

J is TRBJ2-7 and V is TRBV29-1, with D perhaps TRBD2 (5 bases). V dropped 6 bases and J dropped 4 bases, with 13 bases sitting between them. The germline CDR1 and CDR2 sequences are SQVTM and ANQGSEA. The CDR3 has 12 amino acids. The CDR3 loop reads CSVRESRYEQYF. The CDR3 DNA follows: TGCAGCGTACGGGAATCGCGATACGAGCAGTACTTC.

This clone was seen a handful of times. The chain is built from TRBV5-1 and TRBJ2-3, with 10 bases fitting TRBD2. Germline CDR1 is SGHRS and CDR2 is YFSETQ. V lost 0 bases and J lost 6; bases outside the gene matches: 7. The CDR3 is made up of 16 amino acids. The CDR3 nucleotides read TGCGCCAGCAGCTTGGTAGCGGGGGGCTCCCTGGATACGCAGTATTTT. Translated: CASSLVAGGSLDTQYF.

This chain connects TRBV4-3 to TRBJ2-3; 8 nucleotides line up with TRBD2. The junction had 13 bases not matched to a gene; V was cut back by 2 bases and J by 6 bases. The CDR3 runs to 17 residues. CDR1 is LGHNA, CDR2 YSLEER, per germline. DNA for the CDR3: TGCGCCAGCAGCCAAAAAGGAGGGGGACTAGGGATGGATACGCAGTATTTT. Its translation is CASSQKGGGLGMDTQYF.

The rearrangement joins TRBV2 to TRBJ1-2; TRBD1 matches at 11 bases. The V gene's germline CDR1 is SNHLY and CDR2 FYNNEI. Germline trimming cut 6 bases from V and 8 bases from J; bases unmatched to any gene: 2. The CDR3 is 12 amino acids. The CDR3 bases are TGTGCCAGCAGGGACAGGGGGCAGGGCTACACCTTC. Residues: CASRDRGQGYTF. The full variable domain, in which reference TRBV2 and TRBJ1-2 provide the parts outside the CDR3, is EPEVTQTPSHQVTQMGQEVILRCVPISNHLYFYWYRQILGQKVEFLVSFYNNEISEKSEIFDDQFSVERPDGSNFTLKIRSTKLEDSAMYFCASRDRGQGYTFGSGTRLTVV.

This chain links TRBV14 with TRBJ2-7; D call uncertain. V was pared by 1 base and J by 3 bases, with 7 bases between. The CDR3 has 13 residues. Germline CDR1 SGHDN, CDR2 FVKESK. In DNA, the CDR3 is TGTGCCAGCAGCCAAGGCCCGAGCTACGAGCAGTACTTC. Translating gives CASSQGPSYEQYF.

Only a few counts were recorded for this clone. The chain employs TRBV30 and TRBJ2-7; 8 bases are shared with TRBD1. J was trimmed by 3 bases and V by 3 bases; bases with no gene match: 10. The CDR3 totals 15 residues. Germline V CDR1 and CDR2: GTSNPN, SVGIG (reference sequence). This chain's CDR3 is CAWRTPGDRNYEQYF. CDR3 DNA: TGTGCCTGGAGGACCCCTGGGGACAGGAACTACGAGCAGTACTTC.

V gene TRBV7-7 combines with J gene TRBJ2-1; TRBD2 matches 13 bases. V shed 4 bases, J shed 5 bases, and the junction held 11 bases outside the gene matches. Per germline, CDR1 SSHAT and CDR2 FNYEAQ (reference sequence). The CDR3 consists of 18 residues. CDR3 loop: CASSSRRTGTSGNNEQFF. The CDR3 DNA is TGTGCCAGCAGCTCGCGCCGAACCGGGACTAGCGGGAACAATGAGCAGTTCTTC.

The J gene is TRBJ1-4, the V gene TRBV7-9; no definite D call. Trimming stripped 2 bases from V and 5 bases from J, with 9 bases between. The CDR3 is made up of 14 amino acids. Looked up from germline, CDR1 is SEHNR and CDR2 is FQNEAQ (reference sequence). Here the CDR3 DNA reads TGTGCCAGCAGCTTAACCAGCGGGAATGAAAAACTGTTTTTT. It encodes CASSLTSGNEKLFF.

This clone was picked up a small number of times. The rearrangement links TRBV19 to TRBJ2-7; D perhaps matches TRBD1 (6 bases). Per the germline V gene, CDR1 is LNHDA and CDR2 is SQIVND (reference sequence). The CDR3 sequence is 13 residues long. V was pared by 0 bases and J by 7 bases, with 10 bases between. The DNA of the CDR3 is TGTGCCAGTAGTATAGAGGGGGCGCGGGAGCAGTACTTC. Translation gives CASSIEGAREQYF.

The CDR3, as DNA: TGTGCCAGCAGCCTAAGGGGTACTGGGGCCAACGTCCTGACTTTC. Translating gives CASSLRGTGANVLTF. This chain uses TRBV27 with TRBJ2-6; TRBD1 is a possible D gene (5 bases). V was clipped by 6 bases and J by 2 bases, with 11 bases between them. The length of the CDR3 is 15 residues. CDR1 and CDR2 from the germline V gene are MNHEY and SMNVEV (reference sequence).

This clone came up a few times. The chain uses TRBV10-3 and TRBJ2-5, with a weak D call TRBD2 (5 bases). Trimming took off 6 bases at V and 4 bases at J, with 9 bases between the two ends. The germline V gene encodes CDR1 ENHRY and CDR2 SYGVKD. This CDR3 region has 12 residues. This CDR3 reads CAISREGETQYF. The DNA for the CDR3 is TGTGCCATCAGCCGTGAGGGAGAGACCCAGTACTTC.

The rearrangement uses TRBV6-5 and TRBJ1-2; D gene unclear. The V end lost 4 bases, the J end lost 0 bases, and 9 bases lay between the germline ends. Looked up from germline, CDR1 is MNHEY and CDR2 is SVGAGI. CDR3 length equals 14 residues. The CDR3 region is CASSSSTTNYGYTF. The CDR3 DNA reads TGTGCCAGCAGTTCCTCGACAACTAACTATGGCTACACCTTC.

The rearrangement joins TRBV28 to TRBJ1-1; D is unresolved. V gave up 2 bases and J gave up 1 base, with 5 bases separating them. The germline V gene has CDR1 MDHEN and CDR2 SYDVKM. CDR3 length: 13 residues. CDR3 nucleotides: TGTGCCAGCAGTTTACGTAGGAACACTGAAGCTTTCTTT. This encodes CASSLRRNTEAFF.

This rearrangement joins TRBV14 to TRBJ2-7; D may be TRBD1 (5 bases). The CDR3 is 13 residues long. V was trimmed by 1 base and J by 6 bases, leaving 10 bases between them. Germline assignment: CDR1 SGHDN and CDR2 FVKESK. CDR3 amino acids: CASSQGAGSEQYF. CDR3 in DNA: TGTGCCAGCAGCCAAGGGGCAGGGTCCGAGCAGTACTTC.

This clone turned up a few times. The chain employs TRBV27 and TRBJ2-2; the match to TRBD2 covers 10 bases. V lost 6 bases, J lost 0 bases, and 25 bases stayed unmatched. The germline CDR1 and CDR2 sequences are MNHEY and SMNVEV (reference sequence). The CDR3 consists of 23 residues. CDR3 residues: CASSLLPPGARTSGQANTGELFF. DNA of the CDR3: TGTGCCAGCAGCCTCCTACCGCCCGGTGCAAGGACTAGCGGCCAAGCGAACACCGGGGAGCTGTTTTTT.

The chain uses TRBV2 and TRBJ2-7; tentative D call: TRBD2 (5 bases). Germline V gives CDR1 SNHLY, CDR2 FYNNEI. The CDR3 contains 11 residues. V was cut by 2 bases and J by 7 bases, with 6 bases left in between. In DNA, the CDR3 is TGTGCCAGCAGTGAAACGGGGGAGCAGTACTTC. The encoded protein is CASSETGEQYF.

This clone has a single count. This rearrangement joins TRBV11-2 to TRBJ1-1; TRBD1 matches 8 bases. The J segment lost 5 bases and the V segment lost 4 bases, leaving 12 bases of the junction unmatched. The germline V gene has CDR1 SGHAT and CDR2 FQNNGV. CDR3 length: 16 residues. CDR3 coding DNA: TGTGCCAGCAGCTCCGACAGGGGAGGATTGTGGACTGAAGCTTTCTTT. This sequence encodes CASSSDRGGLWTEAFF.

The V gene is TRBV6-6, the J gene TRBJ2-4; tentatively, D is TRBD2 (5 bases). CDR1 MNHNY and CDR2 SVGAGI come from the germline V gene (reference sequence). Deletions cut 4 bases from V and 0 bases from J, with 10 bases between. This CDR3 region has 15 residues. The CDR3 nucleotides read TGTGCCAGCAGTTCCGGGATGTTAGCCAAAAACATTCAGTACTTC. Translated: CASSSGMLAKNIQYF.

This clone has only a few counts. The chain has TRBV7-9 and TRBJ2-5, with TRBD1 as a possible D gene (5 bases). Germline-derived CDR1 and CDR2 are SEHNR and FQNEAQ (reference sequence). This CDR3 spans 14 amino acids. Deletions cut 6 bases from V and 2 bases from J, with 13 bases between. CDR3 coding DNA: TGTGCCAGCAGTAGTACCAGGGAACAAGAGACCCAGTACTTC. Translating gives CASSSTREQETQYF.

V usage is TRBV10-2 and J usage is TRBJ2-7, with 8 bases aligning to TRBD2. The germline gives CDR1 WSHSY, CDR2 SAAADI. The ends lost 7 bases at V and 2 bases at J; junction bases unmatched: 4. This CDR3 region has 13 residues. The CDR3 DNA reads as TGCGCCAGCACTAAGGGACTAGCCTACGAGCAGTACTTC. Translated: CASTKGLAYEQYF.

The chain carries TRBV9 and TRBJ2-1; 9 bases match TRBD2. Germline-derived CDR1 and CDR2 are SGDLS and YYNGEE. The V and J ends lost 7 bases and 6 bases, in that order; junction bases with no gene match: 8. This CDR3 region has 14 residues. CDR3 in DNA: TGTGCCAGCGCCCCGGGACTAGCCTCCAATGAGCAGTTCTTC. It specifies CASAPGLASNEQFF. The whole variable domain, filled in from reference TRBV9 and TRBJ2-1, reads DSGVTQTPKHLITATGQRVTLRCSPRSGDLSVYWYQQSLDQGLQFLIQYYNGEERAKGNILERFSAQQFPDLHSELNLSSLELGDSALYFCASAPGLASNEQFFGPGTRLTVL.